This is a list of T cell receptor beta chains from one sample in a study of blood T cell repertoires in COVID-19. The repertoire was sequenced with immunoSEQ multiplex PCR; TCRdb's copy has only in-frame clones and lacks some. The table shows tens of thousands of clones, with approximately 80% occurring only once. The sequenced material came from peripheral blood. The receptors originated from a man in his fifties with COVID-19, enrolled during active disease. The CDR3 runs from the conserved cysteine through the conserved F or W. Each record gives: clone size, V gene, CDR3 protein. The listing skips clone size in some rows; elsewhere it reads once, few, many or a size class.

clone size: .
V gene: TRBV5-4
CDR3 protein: CASSFRTSGRRMVADTQYF

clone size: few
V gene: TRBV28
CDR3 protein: CASKSGRRELFF

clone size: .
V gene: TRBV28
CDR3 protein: CASSRRGRPSYEQYF

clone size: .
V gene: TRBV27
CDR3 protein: CASSLNWRGGTEAFF

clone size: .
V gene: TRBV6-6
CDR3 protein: CASSYGEAVYEQYF

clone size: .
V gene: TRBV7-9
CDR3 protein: CASSLAQTGGGYTF

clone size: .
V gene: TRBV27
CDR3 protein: CASRRAGARNEQFF

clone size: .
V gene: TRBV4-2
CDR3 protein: CASSQDRMNTEAFF

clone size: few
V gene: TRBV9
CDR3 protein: CASSSATGPYGYTF

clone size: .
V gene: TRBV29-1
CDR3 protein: CSVEGHRGETQYF

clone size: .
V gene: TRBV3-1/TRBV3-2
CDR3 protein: CASSRGTPILSPYEQYF

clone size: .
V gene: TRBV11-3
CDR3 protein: CASSEDFRPYNEQFF

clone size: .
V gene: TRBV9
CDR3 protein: CASSPQPGVGYGYTF

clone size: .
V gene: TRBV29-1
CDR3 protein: CSVARDRGRMETQYF

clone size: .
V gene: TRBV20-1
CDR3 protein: CSASSPGSDTQYF

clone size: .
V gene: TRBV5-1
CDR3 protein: CASSLGLVPGGDSPVF

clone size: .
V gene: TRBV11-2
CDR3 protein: CASTRGANVLTF

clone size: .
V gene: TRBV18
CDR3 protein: CASSPPASGINEQFF

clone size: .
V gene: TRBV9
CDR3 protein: CATVYPGLAGDHRCFEQYF

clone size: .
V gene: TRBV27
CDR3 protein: CASRDPTGTGIYEQYF

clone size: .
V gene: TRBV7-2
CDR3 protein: CASSYSGSTDTQYF

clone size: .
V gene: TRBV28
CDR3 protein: CASSSPGTGSFWDTEAFF

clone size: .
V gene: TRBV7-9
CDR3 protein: CASSRQGGTGELFF

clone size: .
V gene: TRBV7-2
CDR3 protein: CASSLLLAGVRTDTQYF

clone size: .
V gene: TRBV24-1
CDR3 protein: CATSDPRQTDTQYF

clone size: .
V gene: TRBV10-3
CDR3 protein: CAISVGTAEAFF

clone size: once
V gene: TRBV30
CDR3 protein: CAWRKTGGYEQYF

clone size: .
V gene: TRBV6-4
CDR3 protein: CASSDGTGGNEQFF

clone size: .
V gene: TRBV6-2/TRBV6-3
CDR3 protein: CASSYETSVYEQYF

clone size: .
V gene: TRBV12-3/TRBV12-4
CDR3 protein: CASSLKGDEQFF

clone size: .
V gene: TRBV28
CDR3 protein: CASEELNRAPEAFF

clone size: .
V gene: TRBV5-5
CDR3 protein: CASSLARGPPGNTEAFF

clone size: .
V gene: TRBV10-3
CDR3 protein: CAISPGQSTDTQYF

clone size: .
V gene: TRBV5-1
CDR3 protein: CASSPAAASGSQTQYF

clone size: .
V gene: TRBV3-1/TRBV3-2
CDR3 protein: CASSQGPGGGRGNTEAFF

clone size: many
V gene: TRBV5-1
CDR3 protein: CASSLEGLTEAFF

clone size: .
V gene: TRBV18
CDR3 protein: CASSPFRGAGAYEQYF

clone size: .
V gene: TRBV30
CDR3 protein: CAGNPTGGTSGRYEQFF

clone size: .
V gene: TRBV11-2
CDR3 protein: CASSPLANEQFF

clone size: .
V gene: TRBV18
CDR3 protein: CASSPGTPNEQFF

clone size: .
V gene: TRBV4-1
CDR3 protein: CASSRELGRHTEAFF

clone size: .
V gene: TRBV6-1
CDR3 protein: CASSEGVWRDPPLHF

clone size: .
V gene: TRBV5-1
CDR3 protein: CASSLENLGLAGDLYF

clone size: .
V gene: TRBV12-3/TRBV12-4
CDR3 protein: CASSTGGNTEAFF

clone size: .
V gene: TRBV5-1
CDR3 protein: CASSSSGGRYEQYF

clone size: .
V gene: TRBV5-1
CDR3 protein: CASSRRPGTFNEQFF

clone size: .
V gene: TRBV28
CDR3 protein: CASSRSGPYIETQYF